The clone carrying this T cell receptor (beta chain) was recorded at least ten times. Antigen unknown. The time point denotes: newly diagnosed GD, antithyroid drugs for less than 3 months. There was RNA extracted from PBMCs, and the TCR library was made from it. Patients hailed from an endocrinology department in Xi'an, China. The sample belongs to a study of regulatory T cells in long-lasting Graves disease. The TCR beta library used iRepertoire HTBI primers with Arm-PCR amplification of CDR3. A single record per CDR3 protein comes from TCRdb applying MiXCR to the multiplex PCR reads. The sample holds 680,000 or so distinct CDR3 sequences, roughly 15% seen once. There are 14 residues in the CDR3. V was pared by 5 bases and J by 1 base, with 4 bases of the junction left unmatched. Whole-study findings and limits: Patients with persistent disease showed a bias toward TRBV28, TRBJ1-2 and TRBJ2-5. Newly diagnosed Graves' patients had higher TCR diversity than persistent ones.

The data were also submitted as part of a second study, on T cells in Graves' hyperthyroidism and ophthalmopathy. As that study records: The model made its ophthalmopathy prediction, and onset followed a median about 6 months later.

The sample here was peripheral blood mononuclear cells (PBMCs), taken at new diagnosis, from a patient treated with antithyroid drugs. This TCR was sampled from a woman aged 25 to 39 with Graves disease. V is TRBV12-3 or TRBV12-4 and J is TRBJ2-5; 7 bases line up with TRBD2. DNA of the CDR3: TGTGCCAGCAGTCCGGGACTACCCCAAGAGACCCAGTACTTC. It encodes CASSPGLPQETQYF.